This T cell receptor (beta chain) appears in the sequencing data of a study of Ad26.COV2.S vaccination and SARS-CoV-2 variants. General study results and limits: While placebo recipients had lower spike-specific TCR breadth, vaccine recipients had more. Vaccinees and placebo recipients showed similar non-spike TCR breadth.

Worth noting for this clone: Its antigen remains unidentified.

Stated treatment: over 15 received Ad26.COV2.S at low or high dose, single or two shots; roughly five received placebo; per-sample allocation not given. Each sample was drawn 63 days after the first injection (of vaccine or placebo). TCRdb keeps only in-frame clones here, not all; method: immunoSEQ multiplex PCR. The table has about 480,000 clones, around nine tenths seen once; the top ten hold roughly 13%. Trimming cost V 0 bases and J 7 bases; bases outside gene matches: 3. The germline V gene encodes CDR1 MNHEY and CDR2 SMNVEV (reference sequence). There are 14 residues in the CDR3. This chain joins TRBV27 and TRBJ1-2, with 9 bases that match TRBD1. The source of this sequence is a person between 18 and 59 years old who received the Ad26.COV2.S COVID-19 vaccine or a placebo. The sample was peripheral blood, taken in a trial of Ad26.COV2.S vaccine versus placebo. The CDR3 is CASSLSGQGPGYTF. The CDR3 nucleotides read TGTGCCAGCAGTTTATCGGGACAGGGCCCTGGCTACACCTTC.